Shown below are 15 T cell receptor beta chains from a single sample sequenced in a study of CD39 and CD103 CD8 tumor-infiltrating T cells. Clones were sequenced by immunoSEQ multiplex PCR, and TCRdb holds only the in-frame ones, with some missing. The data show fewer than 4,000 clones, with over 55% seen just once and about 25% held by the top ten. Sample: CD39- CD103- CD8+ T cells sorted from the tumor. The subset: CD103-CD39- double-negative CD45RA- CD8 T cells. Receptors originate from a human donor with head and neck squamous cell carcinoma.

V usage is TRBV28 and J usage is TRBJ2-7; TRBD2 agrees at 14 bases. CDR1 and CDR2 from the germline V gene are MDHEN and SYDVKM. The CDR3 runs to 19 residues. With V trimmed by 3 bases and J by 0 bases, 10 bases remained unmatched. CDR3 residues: CASSFTPTSGGAISYEQYF. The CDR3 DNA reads TGTGCCAGCAGTTTTACACCGACTAGCGGGGGGGCAATCTCCTACGAGCAGTACTTC.

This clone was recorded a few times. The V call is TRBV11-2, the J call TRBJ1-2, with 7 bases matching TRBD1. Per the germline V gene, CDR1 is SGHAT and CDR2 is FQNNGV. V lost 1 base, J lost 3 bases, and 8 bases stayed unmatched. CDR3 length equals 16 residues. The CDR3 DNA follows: TGTGCCAGCAGCTTAGGGGTCGGACAGGACGACTATGGCTACACCTTC. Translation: CASSLGVGQDDYGYTF. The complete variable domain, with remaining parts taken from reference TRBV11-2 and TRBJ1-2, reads EAGVAQSPRYKIIEKRQSVAFWCNPISGHATLYWYQQILGQGPKLLIQFQNNGVVDDSQLPKDRFSAERLKGVDSTLKIQPAKLEDSAVYLCASSLGVGQDDYGYTFGSGTRLTVV.

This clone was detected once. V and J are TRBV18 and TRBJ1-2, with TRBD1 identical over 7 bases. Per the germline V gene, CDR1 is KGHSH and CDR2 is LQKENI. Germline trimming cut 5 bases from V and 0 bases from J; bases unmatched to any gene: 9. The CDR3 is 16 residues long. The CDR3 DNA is TGTGCCAGCTCAGACGATACAGGGGCCACTAACTATGGCTACACCTTC. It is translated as CASSDDTGATNYGYTF.

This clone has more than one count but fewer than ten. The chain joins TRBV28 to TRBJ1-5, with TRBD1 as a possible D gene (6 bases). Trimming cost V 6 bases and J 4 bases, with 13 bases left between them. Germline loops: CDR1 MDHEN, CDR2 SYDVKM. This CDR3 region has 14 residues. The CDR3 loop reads CASSPAQGNQPQHF. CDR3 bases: TGTGCCAGCAGCCCAGCCCAGGGGAATCAGCCCCAGCATTTT.

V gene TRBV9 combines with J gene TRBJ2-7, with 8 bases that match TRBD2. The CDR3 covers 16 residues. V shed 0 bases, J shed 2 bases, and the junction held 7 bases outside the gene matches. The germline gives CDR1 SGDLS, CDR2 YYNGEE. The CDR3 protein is CASSVGGGGFPYEQYF. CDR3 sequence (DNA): TGTGCCAGCAGCGTAGGGGGCGGGGGGTTCCCCTACGAGCAGTACTTC.

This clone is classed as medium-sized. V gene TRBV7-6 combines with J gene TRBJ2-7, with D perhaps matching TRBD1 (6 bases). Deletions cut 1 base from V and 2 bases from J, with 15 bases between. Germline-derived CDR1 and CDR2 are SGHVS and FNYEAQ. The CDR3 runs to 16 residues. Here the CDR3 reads CASSLGGRVVAYEQYF. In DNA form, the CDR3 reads TGTGCCAGCAGCTTAGGGGGGCGAGTTGTGGCCTACGAGCAGTACTTC.

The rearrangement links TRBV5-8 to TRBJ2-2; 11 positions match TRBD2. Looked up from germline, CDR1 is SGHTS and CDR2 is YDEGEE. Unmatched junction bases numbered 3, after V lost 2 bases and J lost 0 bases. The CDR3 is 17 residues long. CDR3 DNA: TGTGCCAGCAGCTTTTATAGCGGGGGGGCGAACACCGGGGAGCTGTTTTTT. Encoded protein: CASSFYSGGANTGELFF.

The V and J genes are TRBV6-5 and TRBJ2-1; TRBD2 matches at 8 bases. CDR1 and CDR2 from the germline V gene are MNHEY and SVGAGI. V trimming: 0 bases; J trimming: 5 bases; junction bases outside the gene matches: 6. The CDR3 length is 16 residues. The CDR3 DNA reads TGTGCCAGCAGTTACTCAATGCGGGGGGCCCACAATGAGCAGTTCTTC. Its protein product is CASSYSMRGAHNEQFF.

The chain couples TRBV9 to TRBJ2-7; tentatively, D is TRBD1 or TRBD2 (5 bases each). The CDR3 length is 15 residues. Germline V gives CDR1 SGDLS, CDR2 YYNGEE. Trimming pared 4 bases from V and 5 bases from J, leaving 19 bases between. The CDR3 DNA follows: TGTGCCAGCAGCTCAACGGGACGGTCAGTCGACGAGCAGTACTTC. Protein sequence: CASSSTGRSVDEQYF.

This chain's CDR3 is CASSYVVYGTEGGYTF. The CDR3 nucleotides read TGTGCCAGCAGTTACGTGGTCTATGGGACAGAGGGTGGCTACACCTTC. The genes are TRBV6-5 and TRBJ1-2; 7 positions match TRBD1. There are 16 residues in the CDR3. Losses at the gene ends were 2 bases for V and 7 bases for J; bases not matched to a gene: 13. Germline V gene lookup returns CDR1 MNHEY and CDR2 SVGAGI.

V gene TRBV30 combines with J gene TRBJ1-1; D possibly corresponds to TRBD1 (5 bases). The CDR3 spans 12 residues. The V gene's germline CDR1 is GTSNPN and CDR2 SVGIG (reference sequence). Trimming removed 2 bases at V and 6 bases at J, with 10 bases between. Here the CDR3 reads CAWSRGIPEAFF. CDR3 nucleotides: TGTGCCTGGAGTAGGGGTATTCCTGAAGCTTTCTTT. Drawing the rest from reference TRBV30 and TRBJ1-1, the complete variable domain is SQTIHQWPATLVQPVGSPLSLECTVEGTSNPNLYWYRQAAGRGLQLLFYSVGIGQISSEVPQNLSASRPQDRQFILSSKKLLLSDSGFYLCAWSRGIPEAFFGQGTRLTVV.

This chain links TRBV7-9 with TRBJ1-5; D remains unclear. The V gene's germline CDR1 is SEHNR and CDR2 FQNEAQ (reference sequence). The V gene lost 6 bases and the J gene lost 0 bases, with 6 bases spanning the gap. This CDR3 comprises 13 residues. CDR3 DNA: TGTGCCAGCAGGCTAAATAGCAATCAGCCCCAGCATTTT. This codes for CASRLNSNQPQHF.

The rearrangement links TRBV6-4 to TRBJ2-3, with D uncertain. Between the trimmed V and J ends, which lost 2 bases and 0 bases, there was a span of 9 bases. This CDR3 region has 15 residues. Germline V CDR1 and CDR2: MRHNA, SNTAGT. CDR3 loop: CASSDRAASTDTQYF. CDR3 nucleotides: TGTGCCAGCAGTGACAGGGCAGCTAGCACAGATACGCAGTATTTT.

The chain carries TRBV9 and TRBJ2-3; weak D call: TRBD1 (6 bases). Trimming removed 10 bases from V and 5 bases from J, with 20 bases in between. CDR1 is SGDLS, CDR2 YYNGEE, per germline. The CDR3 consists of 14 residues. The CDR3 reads CASGPGESIDTQYF. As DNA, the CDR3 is TGTGCCTCAGGCCCAGGGGAGTCTATAGATACGCAGTATTTT.

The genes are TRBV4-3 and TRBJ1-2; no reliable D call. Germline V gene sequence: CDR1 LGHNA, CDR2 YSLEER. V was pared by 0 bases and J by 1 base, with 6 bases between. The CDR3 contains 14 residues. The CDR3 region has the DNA TGCGCCAGCAGCCAAGATTCAGTTAACTATGGCTACACCTTC. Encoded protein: CASSQDSVNYGYTF.